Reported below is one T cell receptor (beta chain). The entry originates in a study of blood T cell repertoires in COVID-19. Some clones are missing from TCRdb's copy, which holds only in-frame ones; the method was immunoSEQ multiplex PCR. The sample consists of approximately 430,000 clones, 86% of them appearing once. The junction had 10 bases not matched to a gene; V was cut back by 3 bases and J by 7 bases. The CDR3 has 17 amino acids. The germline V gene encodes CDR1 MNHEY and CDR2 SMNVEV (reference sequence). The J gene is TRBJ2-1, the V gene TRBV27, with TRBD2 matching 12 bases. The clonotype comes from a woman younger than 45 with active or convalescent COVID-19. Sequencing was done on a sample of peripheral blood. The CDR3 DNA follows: TGTGCCAGCAGTTTGTTACTAGCGGGAGGACCGGGGAATGAGCAGTTCTTC. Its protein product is CASSLLLAGGPGNEQFF.